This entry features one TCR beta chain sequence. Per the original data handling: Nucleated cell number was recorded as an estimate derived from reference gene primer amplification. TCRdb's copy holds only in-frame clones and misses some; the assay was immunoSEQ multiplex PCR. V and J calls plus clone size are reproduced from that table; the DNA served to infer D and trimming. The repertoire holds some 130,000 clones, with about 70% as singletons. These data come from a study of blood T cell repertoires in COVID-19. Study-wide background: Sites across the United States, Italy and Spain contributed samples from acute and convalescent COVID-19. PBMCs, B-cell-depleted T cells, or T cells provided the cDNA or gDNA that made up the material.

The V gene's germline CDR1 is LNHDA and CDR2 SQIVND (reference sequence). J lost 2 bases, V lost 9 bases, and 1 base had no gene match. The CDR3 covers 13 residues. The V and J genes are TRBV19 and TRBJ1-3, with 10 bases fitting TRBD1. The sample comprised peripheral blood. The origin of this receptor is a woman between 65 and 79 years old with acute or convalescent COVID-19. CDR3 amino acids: CASGQGAGNTIYF. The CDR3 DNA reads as TGTGCCAGCGGACAGGGGGCTGGAAACACCATATATTTT.